The 18 T cell receptor beta chains listed next were all sequenced from one sample in a study of T cells in Graves' hyperthyroidism and ophthalmopathy. Amplification yielded TCR beta CDR3 regions, with RNA transcripts as the source. RT-PCR in the first round (using the HTBI primer set) targeted the TCR CDR3. MiXCR, run by TCRdb on the multiplex PCR reads, gives a single entry per CDR3 protein. The sample comprises hundreds of thousands of distinct CDR3 sequences, about a sixth of which are singletons, and almost 8% rests with the top ten. Material for sequencing was blood. These receptors were obtained from a young woman with Graves' hyperthyroidism.

This clonotype was seen ten or more times. CDR3 protein: CASSFVTNTGELFF. CDR3 coding DNA: TGTGCCAGCAGCTTTGTTACGAACACCGGGGAGCTGTTTTTT. The J gene is TRBJ2-2, the V gene TRBV11-2, with D unresolved. The CDR3 loop spans 14 amino acids. Trimming left V 3 bases short and J 0 bases short, with 5 bases between. Looked up from germline, CDR1 is SGHAT and CDR2 is FQNNGV.

This clonotype was detected many times. The rearrangement links TRBV28 to TRBJ1-6; the D is unclear. V lost 4 bases, J lost 0 bases, and 16 bases lay in between. Germline CDR1 and CDR2: MDHEN and SYDVKM. The CDR3 is 18 amino acids. The CDR3 nucleotides read TGTGCCAGCAGTTCTCCCCATTTGGAAAGCTCCTATAATTCACCCCTCCACTTT. The encoded protein is CASSSPHLESSYNSPLHF.

The chain has TRBV2 and TRBJ2-7; no clear D. The CDR3 covers 15 residues. The V end lost 1 base, the J end lost 4 bases, and 14 bases lay between the germline ends. Germline CDR1 SNHLY, CDR2 FYNNEI. The CDR3 sequence is CASSEEPPDRYEQYF. DNA for the CDR3: TGTGCCAGCAGTGAAGAGCCCCCGGATAGGTACGAGCAGTACTTC.

This clonotype was seen repeatedly, ten times or more. CDR3 protein: CASLGASSYNSPLHF. The DNA for the CDR3 is TGTGCCAGCCTAGGAGCAAGCTCCTATAATTCACCCCTCCACTTT. The chain uses TRBV2 and TRBJ1-6; D remains ambiguous. The germline CDR1 and CDR2 sequences are SNHLY and FYNNEI. This CDR3 comprises 15 residues. The V and J ends lost 8 bases and 0 bases respectively, with 11 bases between them.

The chain links TRBV20-1 to TRBJ2-5; D perhaps matches TRBD2 (7 bases). Between the trimmed V and J ends, which lost 2 bases and 5 bases, there was a span of 21 bases. This CDR3 is built from 16 residues. The germline CDR1 and CDR2 sequences are DFQATT and SNEGSKA (reference sequence). The CDR3 region has the DNA TGCAGTGCTAGAAGGTTCTGGGGGGGGGGCATGGAGACCCAGTACTTC. It is translated as CSARRFWGGGMETQYF.

The chain is built from TRBV19 and TRBJ2-1; the match to TRBD1 covers 7 bases. CDR3 length: 15 residues. Germline V gene lookup returns CDR1 LNHDA and CDR2 SQIVND (reference sequence). The trim removed 7 bases at V and 3 bases at J, leaving 9 bases unmatched. CDR3 loop: CASKFLGQDYNEQFF. The CDR3 DNA reads TGTGCCAGTAAGTTTTTAGGACAGGACTACAATGAGCAGTTCTTC.

This clonotype has at least ten counts. CDR3 in DNA: TGTGCCAGCAGTCCGGTGTTGGGTTCCGGCAATCAGCCCCAGCATTTT. Translated, it gives CASSPVLGSGNQPQHF. J is TRBJ1-5 and V is TRBV6-1; D unresolved. The V and J ends lost 5 bases and 2 bases respectively, with 16 bases between them. CDR1 and CDR2 from the germline V gene are MNHNS and SASEGT. This CDR3 contains 16 residues.

Details on this clonotype: Possible read error: a much larger clone is one base away. V and J are TRBV11-3 and TRBJ2-1, with 8 bases fitting TRBD2. With V trimmed by 4 bases and J by 4 bases, 9 bases remained unmatched. Germline V lookup: CDR1 SGHNT, CDR2 YENEEA. CDR3 size: 16 residues. The CDR3 nucleotides are TGTGCCAGCAGCTCTTCCCTAGCGGGCGTTTACAATGAGCAGTTCTTC. It is translated as CASSSSLAGVYNEQFF.

With regard to this clonotype: A much larger clone sits a single nucleotide away, making a read error possible. The chain combines TRBV24-1 with TRBJ2-3; TRBD1 matches 8 bases. This CDR3 has 16 residues. The ends lost 4 bases at V and 4 bases at J; junction bases unmatched: 9. Germline-derived CDR1 and CDR2 are KGHDR and SFDVKD. CDR3 residues: CATSDLGQVKPDTQYF. The DNA of the CDR3 is TGTGCCACCAGTGACCTGGGACAGGTCAAGCCAGATACGCAGTATTTT.

This clonotype has just a few counts. The chain employs TRBV5-1 and TRBJ1-2; TRBD1 aligns across 11 bases. Per the germline V gene, CDR1 is SGHRS and CDR2 is YFSETQ. V was pared by 4 bases and J by 7 bases, with 6 bases of the junction left unmatched. The CDR3 extends over 14 amino acids. The CDR3 loop reads CASSNGQGALGYTF. DNA of the CDR3: TGCGCCAGCAGCAATGGACAGGGGGCGCTTGGCTACACCTTC.

The chain links TRBV12-3 or TRBV12-4 to TRBJ2-5, with 12 positions matching TRBD2. The CDR3 sequence is 15 residues long. J was trimmed by 5 bases and V by 5 bases; bases with no gene match: 6. CDR3 region: CASSRGGTSGETQYF. In nucleotides, the CDR3 is TGTGCCAGCAGTCGCGGGGGGACTAGCGGGGAGACCCAGTACTTC.

This clonotype was counted many times. This chain uses TRBV19 with TRBJ2-7; 9 bases match TRBD1. This CDR3 comprises 13 residues. From germline, CDR1 is LNHDA and CDR2 SQIVND (reference sequence). With V trimmed by 5 bases and J by 6 bases, 5 bases remained unmatched. The CDR3 spells CASSDGTGPEQYF. CDR3 nucleotide sequence: TGTGCCAGTAGTGACGGGACAGGGCCCGAGCAGTACTTC.

Notes on this clonotype: A much larger clone differs from this one at a single base, so this may be a read error. The chain has TRBV6-1 and TRBJ1-2; D is unresolved. The CDR3 runs to 11 residues. The germline V gene has CDR1 MNHNS and CDR2 SASEGT. The germline V and J ends were trimmed by 5 bases and 4 bases, with 5 bases remaining between them. CDR3 nucleotide sequence: TGTGCCAGCAGTTCAGCCTATGGCTACACCTTC. The encoded protein is CASSSAYGYTF.

This clonotype was seen a handful of times. CDR3 in amino acids: CASSSRDTAGYTF. The CDR3 bases are TGTGCCAGCAGTTCCCGGGACACTGCTGGCTACACCTTC. The V gene is TRBV6-6, the J gene TRBJ1-2, with D perhaps matching TRBD1 (6 bases). V lost 4 bases, J lost 7 bases, and 13 bases lay in between. This CDR3 region has 13 residues. CDR1 is MNHNY and CDR2 is SVGAGI in the germline V gene (reference sequence).

This clonotype was seen a few times. V is TRBV3-1 and J is TRBJ2-1, with D tentatively TRBD1 or TRBD2 (7 bases each). Germline CDR1 LGHDT, CDR2 YNNKEL (reference sequence). CDR3 size: 15 residues. Trimming took off 0 bases at V and 10 bases at J, with 16 bases between the two ends. The DNA of the CDR3 is TGTGCCAGCAGCCAAGATGCCAGGGGGGGCCGCGAGCAGTTCTTC. It is translated as CASSQDARGGREQFF.

Many counts were recorded for this clonotype. The chain couples TRBV12-3 or TRBV12-4 to TRBJ1-1; D may be TRBD1 (5 bases). V lost 2 bases and J 10 bases, leaving 8 bases between the germline ends. This CDR3 is 11 amino acids long. The CDR3 nucleotides read TGTGCCAGCAGTTTACAGGGTCGAGCTTTCTTT. It codes for CASSLQGRAFF.

This clonotype was found many times. The chain carries TRBV5-1 and TRBJ2-1; D gene uncertain. Germline CDR1 SGHRS, CDR2 YFSETQ. With 3 bases removed from V and 5 bases from J, the gap between germline ends came to 9 bases. The CDR3 length is 13 residues. CDR3 protein: CASSWIWNNEQFF. As DNA, the CDR3 is TGCGCCAGCAGCTGGATATGGAACAATGAGCAGTTCTTC.

The table lists this clonotype with a count of one. A much larger clone differs from this one at a single base, so this may be a read error. The chain is built from TRBV20-1 and TRBJ1-2, with a weak D call TRBD1 (6 bases). Germline V gene data show CDR1 as DFQATT and CDR2 as SNEGSKA (reference sequence). The CDR3 is 16 amino acids. V was cut by 1 base and J by 6 bases, with 21 bases left in between. The CDR3 region is CSARGPRGTRYDGYTF. CDR3 bases: TGCAGTGCTAGAGGCCCCCGCGGGACAAGGTATGATGGCTACACCTTC.